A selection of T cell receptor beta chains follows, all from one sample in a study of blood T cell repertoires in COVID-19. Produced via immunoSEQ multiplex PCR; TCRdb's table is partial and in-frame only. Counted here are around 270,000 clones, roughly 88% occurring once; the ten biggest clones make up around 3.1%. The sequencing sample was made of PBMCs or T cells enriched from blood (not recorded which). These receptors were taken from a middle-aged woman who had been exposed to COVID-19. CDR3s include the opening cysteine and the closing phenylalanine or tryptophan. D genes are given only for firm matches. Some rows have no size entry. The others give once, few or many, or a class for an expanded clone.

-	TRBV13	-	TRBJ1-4	CASSRTLGRDEKLFF	TGTGCCAGCAGCCGGACCCTTGGGAGGGATGAAAAACTGTTTTTT
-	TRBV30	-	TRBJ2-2	CAWSDGVTGLFF	TGTGCCTGGAGTGACGGGGTGACGGGGCTGTTTTTT
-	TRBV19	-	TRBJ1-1	CASSATWNTEAFF	TGTGCCAGTAGTGCGACATGGAACACTGAAGCTTTCTTT
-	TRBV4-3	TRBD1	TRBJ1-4	CASSQDWDRAIEKLFF	TGCGCCAGCAGCCAAGATTGGGACAGGGCAATCGAAAAACTGTTTTTT
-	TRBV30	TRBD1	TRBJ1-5	CAWRARGQGTNQPQHF	TGTGCCTGGAGGGCCCGCGGACAGGGAACTAATCAGCCCCAGCATTTT
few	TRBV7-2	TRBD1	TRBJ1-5	CASSLEPGGQPQHF	TGTGCCAGCAGCTTAGAACCAGGGGGTCAGCCCCAGCATTTT
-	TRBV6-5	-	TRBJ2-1	CASSPGQLYNEQFF	TGTGCCAGCAGCCCCGGACAGCTCTACAATGAGCAGTTCTTC
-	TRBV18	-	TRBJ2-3	CASSPLGGTTDTQYF	TGTGCCAGCTCGCCACTTGGGGGCACCACAGATACGCAGTATTTT
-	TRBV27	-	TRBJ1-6	CASSNWGGFGSPLHF	TGTGCCAGCAGTAATTGGGGGGGGTTTGGTTCACCCCTCCACTTT
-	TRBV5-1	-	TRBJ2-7	CASSLYGAPDEQYF	TGCGCCAGCAGCTTGTACGGTGCTCCTGATGAGCAGTACTTC
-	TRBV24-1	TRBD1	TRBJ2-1	CATSERDRAGRYEQFF	TGTGCCACCAGTGAGAGGGACAGGGCAGGGCGGTATGAGCAGTTCTTC
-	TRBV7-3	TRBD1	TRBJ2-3	CASSSDRDPTDTQYF	TGTGCCAGCAGCTCCGACAGGGACCCCACAGATACGCAGTATTTT
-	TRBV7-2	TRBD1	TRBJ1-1	CASSLGQGARRAFF	TGTGCCAGCAGCTTGGGGCAGGGGGCGAGACGAGCTTTCTTT